The T cell receptor beta chain described here comes from a study of blood T cells in healthy people across ages. Overall study results and limits: Estimates based on one million T cells were treated as lower bounds. Aged donors had fewer naive CD4+ cells and lower diversity than long-lived donors.

Combining a sample-barcoded 5' primer with a J-beta primer mix, a second PCR ran for roughly 6 to 11 cycles. Template switching added a 12-random-nucleotide identifier to every cDNA molecule. Via MiXCR, TCRdb re-called the 5' RACE reads, giving one row per CDR3 protein. The table includes some 800,000 distinct CDR3 sequences, around 45% detected once. On this clonotype itself: The antigen remains unidentified.

Per germline, CDR1 ENHRY and CDR2 SYGVKD. V lost 11 bases, J lost 2 bases, and 19 bases lay in between. The CDR3 consists of 16 residues. The source is a man in his 60s in good health. Sequencing was done on a sample of blood. V is TRBV10-3 and J is TRBJ2-6, with D possibly being TRBD2 (5 bases). The CDR3 loop is CASQGRRGTGANVLTF. DNA of the CDR3: TGTGCCTCCCAAGGGCGCCGAGGGACTGGGGCCAACGTCCTGACTTTC.